These 28 T cell receptor beta chains originate from one sample sequenced in a study of identical twins. TCRdb recomputed calls from the 5' RACE reads with MiXCR, one row per CDR3 protein. The sample consists of hundreds of thousands of distinct CDR3 sequences, 5.5% to 7% of them appearing once. These data were also reused for a study on yellow fever vaccine responses in identical twins.

The sequenced sample was memory (CD45RO+) T cells sorted from blood. These receptors came from a woman between 18 and 29 years old in good health.

The chain combines TRBV14 with TRBJ1-2; possibly TRBD1 for D (6 bases). Trimming pared 1 base from V and 4 bases from J, leaving 13 bases between. CDR1 and CDR2 (germline): SGHDN, FVKESK. The CDR3 length is 15 residues. The CDR3 is CASSQVGRGGYGYTF. In DNA, the CDR3 is TGTGCCAGCAGCCAAGTCGGAAGGGGGGGCTATGGCTACACCTTC.

This clonotype was seen at least ten times. This chain connects TRBV28 to TRBJ1-6, with a tentative D call TRBD1 (5 bases). Trimming pared 3 bases from V and 13 bases from J, leaving 19 bases between. CDR1 and CDR2 (germline): MDHEN, SYDVKM. The CDR3 is 15 residues long. The CDR3 region is CASSLSGTGFMPLHF. The DNA for the CDR3 is TGTGCCAGCAGTTTGTCCGGGACGGGCTTTATGCCCCTCCACTTT.

This clonotype was observed at least ten times. The chain recombines TRBV12-3 or TRBV12-4 with TRBJ2-1; D unclear. CDR3 length equals 11 residues. The V end lost 6 bases, the J end lost 7 bases, and 7 bases lay between the germline ends. The CDR3 nucleotides read TGTGCCAGCAGCCAAGGTAATGAGCAGTTCTTC. Its translation is CASSQGNEQFF.

This clonotype was recorded a few times. The chain joins TRBV10-3 to TRBJ2-5; TRBD2 aligns across 14 bases. The CDR3 has 14 residues. Germline loops: CDR1 ENHRY, CDR2 SYGVKD. V dropped 10 bases and J dropped 4; count of bases not matched to a gene: 5. CDR3: CASGTSGGGETQYF. In DNA, the CDR3 is TGTGCCAGCGGGACTAGCGGGGGCGGAGAGACCCAGTACTTC.

The chain uses TRBV19 and TRBJ1-5, with D perhaps matching TRBD1 (6 bases). V lost 5 bases and J lost 0, with 11 bases in between. The CDR3 has 15 amino acids. Per the germline V gene, CDR1 is LNHDA and CDR2 is SQIVND (reference sequence). DNA for the CDR3: TGTGCCAGTAGTTCGGGACACCATAGCAATCAGCCCCAGCATTTT. Translation: CASSSGHHSNQPQHF.

This clonotype was recorded a few times. CDR3 sequence reads: CASSLDRDKISGGANFWFF. The DNA for the CDR3 is TGTGCCAGCAGCTTGGACAGAGATAAAATTAGCGGGGGGGCCAATTTTTGGTTCTTC. The chain links TRBV5-4 to TRBJ2-1, with 11 bases identical to TRBD2. The V segment lost 0 bases and the J segment 15 bases; nucleotides outside the gene matches: 23. This CDR3 contains 19 residues. Germline lookup yields CDR1 SGHNT and CDR2 YYREEE (reference sequence).

CDR3 bases: TGTGCCATCAGCCCCTCAGGGGGCGCCTACAATGAGCAGTTCTTC. Amino acids: CAISPSGGAYNEQFF. J is TRBJ2-1 and V is TRBV10-3, with TRBD1 matching 8 bases. CDR3 length: 15 residues. The V segment lost 6 bases and the J segment 2 bases; nucleotides outside the gene matches: 6. The germline V gene has CDR1 ENHRY and CDR2 SYGVKD.

CDR3 sequence reads: CATSRPRKETQYF. CDR3 nucleotide sequence: TGTGCCACCAGCAGGCCGAGAAAAGAGACCCAGTACTTC. The V gene is TRBV15, the J gene TRBJ2-5; D call uncertain. This CDR3 contains 13 residues. Germline V gene data show CDR1 as LNHNV and CDR2 as YYDKDF (reference sequence). V lost 3 bases, J lost 3 bases, and 8 bases lay in between. The full variable domain, in which reference TRBV15 and TRBJ2-5 provide the parts outside the CDR3, is DAMVIQNPRYQVTQFGKPVTLSCSQTLNHNVMYWYQQKSSQAPKLLFHYYDKDFNNEADTPDNFQSRRPNTSFCFLDIRSPGLGDTAMYLCATSRPRKETQYFGPGTRLLVL.

This chain joins TRBV21-1 and TRBJ2-7; TRBD2, as called in the table, went unchecked against the DNA. TRBV21-1 is deemed a pseudogene. This CDR3 contains 21 residues. This CDR3 reads CASSKTATNASGGNIPYEQYV. CDR3 in DNA: TGTGCCAGCAGCAAAACTGCTACAAATGCTAGCGGGGGGAATATCCCCTACGAGCAGTACGTC.

This clonotype was detected only a few times. This rearrangement joins TRBV6-5 to TRBJ2-2, with D unclear. V dropped 8 bases and J dropped 1 base, with 11 bases sitting between them. The CDR3 runs 14 residues. Germline lookup yields CDR1 MNHEY and CDR2 SVGAGI. The chain's CDR3 is CASGYGLNTGELFF. Written as DNA, the CDR3 is TGTGCCAGCGGATACGGGCTGAACACCGGGGAGCTGTTTTTT.

This clonotype came up many times. The chain combines TRBV5-1 with TRBJ2-3; the match to TRBD1 covers 8 bases. The CDR3 totals 15 residues. The germline V gene encodes CDR1 SGHRS and CDR2 YFSETQ. Trimming at V came to 5 bases and at J to 2 bases, leaving 7 bases not matched to a gene. The CDR3 bases are TGCGCCAGCAGTTACGGACAGGGAAACACAGATACGCAGTATTTT. Translating it yields CASSYGQGNTDTQYF.

The chain has TRBV19 and TRBJ2-1; TRBD1 might be the D (5 bases). Germline values: CDR1 LNHDA, CDR2 SQIVND (reference sequence). V was cut by 5 bases and J by 9 bases, with 11 bases left in between. There are 12 residues in the CDR3. CDR3 region: CASSPRVGEQFF. CDR3 nucleotides: TGTGCCAGTAGTCCCAGGGTGGGTGAGCAGTTCTTC. The variable domain in full, completed from reference TRBV19 and TRBJ2-1, reads DGGITQSPKYLFRKEGQNVTLSCEQNLNHDAMYWYRQDPGQGLRLIYYSQIVNDFQKGDIAEGYSVSREKKESFPLTVTSAQKNPTAFYLCASSPRVGEQFFGPGTRLTVL.

A few counts support this clonotype. The rearrangement uses TRBV18 and TRBJ2-1, with unresolved D. V dropped 0 bases and J dropped 0 bases, with 9 bases sitting between them. The CDR3 extends over 16 amino acids. Germline CDR1 and CDR2: KGHSH and LQKENI. The CDR3 loop is CASSPPSRSSYNEQFF. CDR3 nucleotide sequence: TGTGCCAGCTCACCACCAAGCAGGAGCTCCTACAATGAGCAGTTCTTC. Filled out from reference TRBV18 and TRBJ2-1, the complete variable domain reads NAGVMQNPRHLVRRRGQEARLRCSPMKGHSHVYWYRQLPEEGLKFMVYLQKENIIDESGMPKERFSAEFPKEGPSILRIQQVVRGDSAAYFCASSPPSRSSYNEQFFGPGTRLTVL.

V gene TRBV7-9 combines with J gene TRBJ2-4; the D is unclear. This CDR3 has 14 residues. Trimming shortened V by 6 bases and J by 0 bases, and 9 bases separated the two germline ends. From germline, CDR1 is SEHNR and CDR2 FQNEAQ (reference sequence). CDR3 nucleotide sequence: TGTGCCAGCAGTTCTCAGAGAGCCAAAAACATTCAGTACTTC. It yields the protein CASSSQRAKNIQYF. Full variable domain (outside the CDR3, taken from reference TRBV7-9 and TRBJ2-4): DTGVSQNPRHKITKRGQNVTFRCDPISEHNRLYWYRQTLGQGPEFLTYFQNEAQLEKSRLLSDRFSAERPKGSFSTLEIQRTEQGDSAMYLCASSSQRAKNIQYFGAGTRLSVL.

In its sample, this clonotype was seen a few times. The V and J genes are TRBV18 and TRBJ2-5, with a tentative D call TRBD1 (6 bases). Germline V CDR1 and CDR2: KGHSH, LQKENI. The CDR3 covers 14 residues. With 3 bases removed from V and 2 bases from J, the gap between germline ends came to 10 bases. The CDR3 DNA is TGTGCCAGCTCACCCCGAGGACAGCAAGAGACCCAGTACTTC. Protein sequence: CASSPRGQQETQYF.

This clonotype has just a few counts. The V gene is TRBV29-1, the J gene TRBJ1-6; 7 bases fit TRBD1. This CDR3 has 13 amino acids. Germline V gene sequence: CDR1 SQVTM, CDR2 ANQGSEA. V lost 6 bases, J lost 5 bases, and 4 bases stayed unmatched. The chain's CDR3 is CSVRGTDNSPLHF. For the CDR3, the DNA is TGCAGCGTGCGAGGGACAGATAATTCACCCCTCCACTTT.

This clonotype appeared a few times. The chain combines TRBV28 with TRBJ2-5, with TRBD2 matching over 14 bases. The length of the CDR3 is 18 residues. Trimming cost V 6 bases and J 5 bases; bases outside gene matches: 14. Germline V CDR1 and CDR2: MDHEN, SYDVKM. CDR3 bases: TGTGCCAGCAGGAGATTTGGGACTAGCGGGAGTAGGGCGGAGACCCAGTACTTC. It specifies CASRRFGTSGSRAETQYF.

The chain links TRBV15 to TRBJ2-7; 7 nucleotides align to TRBD2. V trimming: 3 bases; J trimming: 2 bases; junction bases outside the gene matches: 7. Germline V CDR1 and CDR2: LNHNV, YYDKDF (reference sequence). This CDR3 has 15 residues. The CDR3 here is CATSRADGGTYEQYF. The CDR3 DNA is TGTGCCACCAGCAGGGCGGACGGGGGGACCTACGAGCAGTACTTC.

This clonotype was seen ten or more times. CDR3 residues: CASSLWGTGGTDFGYTF. As DNA, the CDR3 is TGTGCCAGCAGTTTATGGGGGACAGGGGGCACCGACTTCGGCTACACCTTC. The chain employs TRBV12-3 or TRBV12-4 and TRBJ1-2, with 12 bases that match TRBD1. With V trimmed by 2 bases and J by 8 bases, 12 bases remained unmatched. CDR3 size: 17 residues.

Here the CDR3 reads CASSDTDRGGEQYF. As DNA, the CDR3 is TGTGCCAGCAGCGATACCGACAGGGGCGGAGAGCAGTACTTC. The rearrangement joins TRBV7-9 to TRBJ2-7, with 8 bases identical to TRBD1. CDR3 length: 14 amino acids. Germline lookup yields CDR1 SEHNR and CDR2 FQNEAQ (reference sequence). The ends lost 5 bases at V and 7 bases at J; junction bases unmatched: 10.

The rearrangement uses TRBV4-1 and TRBJ1-1; no firm D call. Trimming removed 4 bases from V and 4 bases from J, with 10 bases in between. The germline V gene encodes CDR1 MGHRA and CDR2 YSYEKL. This CDR3 comprises 13 residues. CDR3 DNA sequence: TGCGCCAGCAGCCCTCAGTCGGGCACTGAAGCTTTCTTT. This codes for CASSPQSGTEAFF.

This CDR3 reads CATSRAGRTDTQYF. The CDR3 region has the DNA TGTGCCACCAGCAGAGCAGGACGGACAGATACGCAGTATTTT. The rearrangement joins TRBV15 to TRBJ2-3; no clear D. CDR3 length: 14 amino acids. Deletions cut 1 base from V and 3 bases from J, with 8 bases between. Germline V gene lookup returns CDR1 LNHNV and CDR2 YYDKDF (reference sequence).

V and J are TRBV6-5 and TRBJ2-3; TRBD1 is a possible D gene (5 bases). V lost 2 bases to trimming and J lost 3 bases, with 9 bases between them. The CDR3 loop spans 14 amino acids. Germline V gene data show CDR1 as MNHEY and CDR2 as SVGAGI. CDR3 coding DNA: TGTGCCAGCAGTTACATGAAGGGGACAGATACGCAGTATTTT. Protein product: CASSYMKGTDTQYF.

The genes are TRBV6-1 and TRBJ1-2, with 8 bases aligning to TRBD1. V lost 5 bases and J lost 4; bases outside the gene matches: 9. Germline V gene lookup returns CDR1 MNHNS and CDR2 SASEGT. The CDR3 extends over 15 amino acids. The CDR3 reads CASSPGQGGTYGYTF. The CDR3 coding sequence is TGTGCCAGCAGTCCCGGACAGGGAGGGACCTATGGCTACACCTTC.

In this sample, this clonotype turned up a few times. J is TRBJ2-3 and V is TRBV10-3; D assignment may be TRBD1 or TRBD2 (5 bases each). The CDR3 has 14 amino acids. The V and J ends lost 0 bases and 2 bases respectively, with 6 bases between them. CDR1 and CDR2 from the germline V gene are ENHRY and SYGVKD. CDR3 nucleotides: TGTGCCATCAGTGAGTCCGGGGCCACAGATACGCAGTATTTT. This codes for CAISESGATDTQYF.

The sample holds many counts of this clonotype. This rearrangement joins TRBV2 to TRBJ2-2, with TRBD1 matching 8 bases. V shed 8 bases, J shed 8 bases, and the junction held 16 bases outside the gene matches. Per the germline V gene, CDR1 is SNHLY and CDR2 is FYNNEI. The CDR3 totals 16 residues. The CDR3: CASGGQGSPTRGELFF. The CDR3 region has the DNA TGTGCCAGCGGTGGACAGGGATCCCCAACACGGGGGGAGCTGTTTTTT.

In this sample, this clonotype turned up many times. The V call is TRBV12-3 or TRBV12-4, the J call TRBJ2-2, with unresolved D. Trimming pared 1 base from V and 5 bases from J, leaving 20 bases between. This CDR3 has 18 residues. This CDR3 is CASSLDSLDGLVTGELFF. DNA for the CDR3: TGTGCCAGCAGTTTAGATAGTCTAGATGGATTAGTAACCGGGGAGCTGTTTTTT.

A few counts support this clonotype. The gene calls are TRBV10-1 and TRBJ2-3; 9 bases line up with TRBD1. The junction had 11 bases not matched to a gene; V was cut back by 4 bases and J by 6 bases. Looked up from germline, CDR1 is WNHNN and CDR2 is SYGVQD (reference sequence). This CDR3 is 16 amino acids long. CDR3 residues: CASSAGDRAGGDTQYF. In DNA form, the CDR3 reads TGCGCCAGCAGTGCGGGGGACAGGGCCGGGGGTGATACGCAGTATTTT.